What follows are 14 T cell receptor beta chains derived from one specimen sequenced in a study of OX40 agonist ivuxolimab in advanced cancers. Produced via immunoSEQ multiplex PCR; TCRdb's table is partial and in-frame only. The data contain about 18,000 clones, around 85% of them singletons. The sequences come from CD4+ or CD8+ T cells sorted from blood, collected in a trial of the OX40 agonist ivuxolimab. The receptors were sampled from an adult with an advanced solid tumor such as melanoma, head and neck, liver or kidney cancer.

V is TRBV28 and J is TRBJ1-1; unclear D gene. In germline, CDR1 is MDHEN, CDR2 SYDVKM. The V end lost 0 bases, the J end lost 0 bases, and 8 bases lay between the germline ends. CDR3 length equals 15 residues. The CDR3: CASSLWGEVNTEAFF. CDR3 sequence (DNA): TGTGCCAGCAGTTTATGGGGAGAAGTGAACACTGAAGCTTTCTTT.

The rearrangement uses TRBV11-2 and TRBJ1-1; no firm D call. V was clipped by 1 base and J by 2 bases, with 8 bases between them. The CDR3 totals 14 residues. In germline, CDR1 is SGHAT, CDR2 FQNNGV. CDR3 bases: TGTGCCAGCAGCTTAGGGGTGATTAACACTGAAGCTTTCTTT. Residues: CASSLGVINTEAFF.

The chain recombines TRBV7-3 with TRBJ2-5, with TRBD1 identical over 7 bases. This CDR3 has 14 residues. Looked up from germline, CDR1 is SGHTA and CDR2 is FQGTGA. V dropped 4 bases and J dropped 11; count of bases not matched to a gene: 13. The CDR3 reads CASSSGGAPWEQYF. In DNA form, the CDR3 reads TGTGCCAGCAGCTCAGGGGGTGCGCCATGGGAGCAGTACTTC.

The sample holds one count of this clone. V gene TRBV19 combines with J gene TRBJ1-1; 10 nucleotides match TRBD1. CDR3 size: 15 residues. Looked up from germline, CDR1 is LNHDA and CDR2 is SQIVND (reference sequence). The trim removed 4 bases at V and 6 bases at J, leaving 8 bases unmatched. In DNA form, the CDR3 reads TGTGCCAGTAGTACACCGGGACAGGGGCGACCTGAAGCTTTCTTT. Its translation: CASSTPGQGRPEAFF.

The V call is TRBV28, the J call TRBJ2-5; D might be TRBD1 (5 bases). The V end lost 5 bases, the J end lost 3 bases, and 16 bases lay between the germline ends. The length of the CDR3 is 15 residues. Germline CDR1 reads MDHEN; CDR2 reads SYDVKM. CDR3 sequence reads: CASSPSRQQKETQYF. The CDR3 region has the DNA TGTGCCAGCAGTCCGTCGCGACAGCAAAAAGAGACCCAGTACTTC.

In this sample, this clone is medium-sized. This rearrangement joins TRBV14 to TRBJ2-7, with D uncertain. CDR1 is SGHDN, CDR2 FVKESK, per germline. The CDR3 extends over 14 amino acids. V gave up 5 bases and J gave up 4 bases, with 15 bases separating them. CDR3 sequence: CASSSPVTWYEQYF. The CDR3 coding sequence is TGTGCCAGCAGCAGCCCAGTCACCTGGTACGAGCAGTACTTC.

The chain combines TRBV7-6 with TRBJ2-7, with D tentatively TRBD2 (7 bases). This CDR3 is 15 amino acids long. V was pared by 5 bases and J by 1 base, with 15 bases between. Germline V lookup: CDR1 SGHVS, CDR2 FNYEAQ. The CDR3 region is CASSPGGGGSYEQYF. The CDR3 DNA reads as TGTGCCAGCAGCCCGGGAGGAGGGGGATCCTACGAGCAGTACTTC.

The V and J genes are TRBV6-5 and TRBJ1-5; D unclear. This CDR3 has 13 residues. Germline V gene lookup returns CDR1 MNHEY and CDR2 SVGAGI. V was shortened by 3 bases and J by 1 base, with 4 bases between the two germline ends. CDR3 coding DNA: TGTGCCAGCAGTTATAGAAGCAATCAGCCCCAGCATTTT. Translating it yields CASSYRSNQPQHF.

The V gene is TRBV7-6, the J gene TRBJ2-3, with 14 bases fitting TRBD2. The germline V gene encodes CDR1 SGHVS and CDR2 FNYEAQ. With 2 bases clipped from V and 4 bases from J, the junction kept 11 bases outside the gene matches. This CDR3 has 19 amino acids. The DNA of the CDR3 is TGTGCCAGCAGCTTAATACGGACTAGCGGGAGGAAAGGATCAGATACGCAGTATTTT. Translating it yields CASSLIRTSGRKGSDTQYF.

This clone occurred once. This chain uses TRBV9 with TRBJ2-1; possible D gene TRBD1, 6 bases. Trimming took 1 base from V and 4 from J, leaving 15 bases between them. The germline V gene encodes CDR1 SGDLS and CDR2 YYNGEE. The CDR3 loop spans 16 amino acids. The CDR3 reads CASSVRKGHPYNEQFF. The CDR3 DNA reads TGTGCCAGCAGCGTACGGAAGGGACACCCTTACAATGAGCAGTTCTTC. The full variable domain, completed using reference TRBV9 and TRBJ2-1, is DSGVTQTPKHLITATGQRVTLRCSPRSGDLSVYWYQQSLDQGLQFLIQYYNGEERAKGNILERFSAQQFPDLHSELNLSSLELGDSALYFCASSVRKGHPYNEQFFGPGTRLTVL.

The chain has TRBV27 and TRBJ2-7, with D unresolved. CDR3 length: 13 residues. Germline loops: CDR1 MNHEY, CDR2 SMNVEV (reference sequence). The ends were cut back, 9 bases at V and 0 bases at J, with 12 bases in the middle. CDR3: CASGSGGSYEQYF. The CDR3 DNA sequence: TGTGCCAGTGGATCTGGCGGCTCCTACGAGCAGTACTTC.

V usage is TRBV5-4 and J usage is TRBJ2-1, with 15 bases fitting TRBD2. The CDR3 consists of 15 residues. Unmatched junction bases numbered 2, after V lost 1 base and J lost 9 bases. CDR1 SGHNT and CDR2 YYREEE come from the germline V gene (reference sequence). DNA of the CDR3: TGTGCCAGCAGCTTGTGGGGACTAGCGGGAGGTGAGCAGTTCTTC. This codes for CASSLWGLAGGEQFF.

CDR3 nucleotide sequence: TGTGCCAGCAGCTTCCCCACAGGGGGCGAGGGTTCAGACGGCTACACCTTC. Its protein product is CASSFPTGGEGSDGYTF. This chain links TRBV7-9 with TRBJ1-2; TRBD1 aligns across 9 bases. The germline V gene has CDR1 SEHNR and CDR2 FQNEAQ (reference sequence). The V segment lost 3 bases and the J segment 8 bases; nucleotides outside the gene matches: 16. CDR3 size: 17 residues.

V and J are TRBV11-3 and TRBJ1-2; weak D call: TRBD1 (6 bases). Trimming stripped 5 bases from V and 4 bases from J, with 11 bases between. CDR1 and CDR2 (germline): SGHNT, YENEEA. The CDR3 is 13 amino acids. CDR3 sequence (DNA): TGTGCCAGCAGCCACAGGGTCGGCTATGGCTACACCTTC. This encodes CASSHRVGYGYTF.